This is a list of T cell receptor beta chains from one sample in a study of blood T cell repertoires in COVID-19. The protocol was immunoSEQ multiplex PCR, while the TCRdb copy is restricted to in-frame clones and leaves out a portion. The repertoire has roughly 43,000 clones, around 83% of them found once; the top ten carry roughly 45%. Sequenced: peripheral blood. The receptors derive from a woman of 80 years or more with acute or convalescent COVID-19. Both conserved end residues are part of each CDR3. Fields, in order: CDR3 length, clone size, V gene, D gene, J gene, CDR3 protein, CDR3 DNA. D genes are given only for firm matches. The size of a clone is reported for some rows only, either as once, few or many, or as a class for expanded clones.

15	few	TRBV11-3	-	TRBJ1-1	CASSDGRQPDTEAFF	TGTGCCAGCAGCGATGGGAGGCAGCCGGACACTGAAGCTTTCTTT
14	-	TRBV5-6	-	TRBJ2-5	CASSLGGRQETQYF	TGTGCCAGCAGCTTGGGGGGCAGACAAGAGACCCAGTACTTC
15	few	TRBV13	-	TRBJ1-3	CASSLLSLEANTIYF	TGTGCCAGCAGCTTATTGAGCCTAGAGGCTAACACCATATATTTT
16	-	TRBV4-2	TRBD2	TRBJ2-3	CASSQALAGTTDTQYF	TGTGCCAGCAGCCAAGCTCTAGCGGGGACCACAGATACGCAGTATTTT
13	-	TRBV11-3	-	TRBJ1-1	CASSLQGATEAFF	TGTGCCAGCAGCTTACAGGGTGCGACTGAAGCTTTCTTT
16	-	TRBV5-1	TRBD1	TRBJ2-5	CASSPRQGAGEETQYF	TGCGCCAGCAGCCCGAGACAGGGGGCGGGTGAAGAGACCCAGTACTTC
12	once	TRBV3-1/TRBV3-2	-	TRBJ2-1	CASSSDIYEQFF	TGTGCCAGCAGCTCGGACATCTATGAGCAGTTCTTC
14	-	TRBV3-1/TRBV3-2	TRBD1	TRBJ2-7	CASSQWDRSYEQYF	TGTGCCAGCAGCCAATGGGACAGGAGCTACGAGCAGTACTTC
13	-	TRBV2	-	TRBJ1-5	CASSVGGDQPQHF	TGTGCCAGCAGTGTCGGCGGAGATCAGCCCCAGCATTTT
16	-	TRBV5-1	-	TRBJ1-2	CASSLEGGSVVDGYTF	TGCGCCAGCAGCTTGGAGGGAGGATCGGTCGTAGATGGCTACACCTTC
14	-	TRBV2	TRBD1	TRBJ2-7	CASTATGEPYGQYF	TGTGCCAGCACTGCGACAGGGGAACCTTACGGGCAGTACTTC
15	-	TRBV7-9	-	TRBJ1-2	CASSFGSAANYGYTF	TGTGCCAGCAGCTTCGGGTCAGCCGCTAACTATGGCTACACCTTC
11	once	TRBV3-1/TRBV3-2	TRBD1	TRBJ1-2	CASSQGPDRAF	TGTGCCAGCAGCCAAGGCCCCGACAGGGCTTTC
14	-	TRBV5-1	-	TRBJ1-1	CASSLDQGHTEAFF	TGCGCCAGCAGCTTGGACCAGGGGCACACTGAAGCTTTCTTT
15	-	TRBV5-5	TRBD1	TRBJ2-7	CASSKGAGQTYEQYF	TGTGCCAGCAGCAAGGGGGCTGGACAGACCTACGAGCAGTACTTC
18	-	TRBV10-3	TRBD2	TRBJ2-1	CAISDPGLALSSYNEQFF	TGTGCCATCAGCGATCCCGGACTAGCGCTCAGCTCCTACAATGAGCAGTTCTTC
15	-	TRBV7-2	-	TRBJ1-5	CASTVAGGGGQPQHF	TGTGCCAGCACCGTCGCCGGGGGGGGTGGTCAGCCCCAGCATTTT
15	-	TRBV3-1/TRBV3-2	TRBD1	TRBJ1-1	CASSLRGPGGTEAFF	TGTGCCAGCAGCCTCAGGGGGCCGGGGGGAACTGAAGCTTTCTTT
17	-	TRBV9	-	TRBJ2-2	CASSVDYGTTNTGELFF	TGTGCCAGCAGCGTAGATTACGGGACAACAAACACCGGGGAGCTGTTTTTT
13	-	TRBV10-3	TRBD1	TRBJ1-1	CAISAGQGVEAFF	TGTGCCATCAGTGCCGGACAGGGAGTGGAGGCTTTCTTT
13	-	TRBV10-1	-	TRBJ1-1	CASRLVADTEAFF	TGCGCCAGCAGGCTGGTGGCGGACACTGAAGCTTTCTTT
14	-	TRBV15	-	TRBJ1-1	CATSRELGNTEAFF	TGTGCCACCAGCAGAGAACTCGGGAACACTGAAGCTTTCTTT
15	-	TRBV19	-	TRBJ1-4	CASKRQSATNEKLFF	TGTGCCAGTAAGCGACAGAGCGCAACTAATGAAAAACTGTTTTTT
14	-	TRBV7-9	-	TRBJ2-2	CASSPTGSTGELFF	TGTGCCAGCAGCCCGACAGGTTCCACCGGGGAGCTGTTTTTT
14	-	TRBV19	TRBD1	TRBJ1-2	CASSVGQVHYGYTF	TGTGCCAGTAGTGTCGGACAGGTCCACTATGGCTACACCTTC
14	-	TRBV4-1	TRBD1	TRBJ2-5	CASKGDRGQETQYF	TGCGCCAGCAAAGGAGACAGGGGCCAAGAGACCCAGTACTTC
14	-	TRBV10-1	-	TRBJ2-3	CASSPQGPTDTQYF	TGCGCCAGCAGCCCACAGGGACCCACAGATACGCAGTATTTT
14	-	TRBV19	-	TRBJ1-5	CASSGQGGNQPQHF	TGTGCCAGTAGTGGTCAGGGCGGCAATCAGCCCCAGCATTTT
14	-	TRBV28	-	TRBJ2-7	CASRRRTGPYEQYF	TGTGCCAGCAGACGTCGAACAGGCCCCTACGAGCAGTACTTC
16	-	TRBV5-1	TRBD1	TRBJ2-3	CASSLGGQGATDTQYF	TGCGCCAGCAGCCTGGGTGGACAGGGGGCGACAGATACGCAGTATTTT
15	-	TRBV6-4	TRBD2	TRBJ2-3	CASRSTGTSADTQYF	TGTGCCAGCAGATCAACCGGGACTAGCGCAGATACGCAGTATTTT
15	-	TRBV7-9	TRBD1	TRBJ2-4	CASSLDSAGGDIQYF	TGTGCCAGCAGCTTAGATAGTGCAGGGGGAGACATTCAGTACTTC
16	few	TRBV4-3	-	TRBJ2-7	CASSQDRWRSSYEQYF	TGCGCCAGCAGCCAAGATCGGTGGCGGTCCTCCTACGAGCAGTACTTC
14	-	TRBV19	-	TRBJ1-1	CASYPADMNTEAFF	TGTGCCAGTTATCCGGCCGACATGAACACTGAAGCTTTCTTT
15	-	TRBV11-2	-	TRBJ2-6	CASSLAGAGANVLTF	TGTGCCAGCAGCTTAGCGGGGGCTGGGGCCAACGTCCTGACTTTC
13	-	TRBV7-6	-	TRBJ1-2	CASSPDSRSGYTF	TGTGCCAGCAGCCCAGACTCACGATCTGGCTACACCTTC
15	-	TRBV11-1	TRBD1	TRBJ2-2	CASSERQGNTGELFF	TGTGCCAGCAGCGAGCGACAGGGGAACACCGGGGAGCTGTTTTTT